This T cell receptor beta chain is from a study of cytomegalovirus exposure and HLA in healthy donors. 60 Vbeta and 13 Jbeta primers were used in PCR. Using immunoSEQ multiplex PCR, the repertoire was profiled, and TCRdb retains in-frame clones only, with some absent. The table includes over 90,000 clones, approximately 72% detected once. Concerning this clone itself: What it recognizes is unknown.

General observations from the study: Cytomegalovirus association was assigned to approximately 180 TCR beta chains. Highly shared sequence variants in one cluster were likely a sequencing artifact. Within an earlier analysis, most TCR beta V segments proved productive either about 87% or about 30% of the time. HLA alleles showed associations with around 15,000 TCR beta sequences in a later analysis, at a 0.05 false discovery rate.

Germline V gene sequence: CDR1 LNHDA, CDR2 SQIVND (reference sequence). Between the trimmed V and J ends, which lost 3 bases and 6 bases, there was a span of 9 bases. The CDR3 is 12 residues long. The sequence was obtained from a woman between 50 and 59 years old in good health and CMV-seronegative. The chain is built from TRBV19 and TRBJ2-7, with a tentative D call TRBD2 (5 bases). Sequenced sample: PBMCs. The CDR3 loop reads CASSILRGEQYF. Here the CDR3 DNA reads TGTGCCAGTAGTATTTTACGGGGCGAGCAGTACTTC. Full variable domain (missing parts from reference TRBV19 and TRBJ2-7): DGGITQSPKYLFRKEGQNVTLSCEQNLNHDAMYWYRQDPGQGLRLIYYSQIVNDFQKGDIAEGYSVSREKKESFPLTVTSAQKNPTAFYLCASSILRGEQYFGPGTRLTVT.